The source of this TCR beta chain is a study of shared clonotypes between healthy human individuals. Study details: The composition of the donors was a couple of women and a few men aged 18 to 49. Study-level points and caveats: Sampling included only blood; tissue repertoires likely differ.

For each subset, genomic DNA was distributed in equal portions over several immunoSEQ plates. PCR replicates from unsorted PBMC used approximately 290 ng DNA, and this amount was tens of thousands of T cell genomes. Sequencing used immunoSEQ multiplex PCR; TCRdb keeps in-frame clones, though not all of them. The sample yields fewer than 650,000 clones, around 80% seen once. Remarks on this clone: Its antigen remains unidentified.

The sample was PBMCs. The sequence derives from a woman aged 40 to 50 in good health. Some clones in this sample may be carry-over from other donors' samples.

The CDR3 loop reads CASGSGSGNTIYF. In DNA, the CDR3 is TGTGCCAGCGGGTCGGGCTCTGGAAACACCATATATTTT. V usage is TRBV28 and J usage is TRBJ1-3; no definite D call. This CDR3 spans 13 amino acids. The germline V gene has CDR1 MDHEN and CDR2 SYDVKM. V lost 8 bases to trimming and J lost 0 bases, with 8 bases between them.